The 18 T cell receptor beta chains reported below all come from one sample, sequenced in a study of blood T cell repertoires in COVID-19. TCRdb keeps only in-frame clones here, not all; method: immunoSEQ multiplex PCR. The sample consists of some 150,000 clones, about nine tenths of them appearing once. Sequencing was carried out using peripheral blood. The receptor source for this set is a woman of 80 years or more with acute or convalescent COVID-19.

This clone was observed a single time. This chain connects TRBV6-5 to TRBJ2-1, with TRBD2 matching over 12 bases. Germline V gene lookup returns CDR1 MNHEY and CDR2 SVGAGI. V shed 6 bases and J 5 bases; nucleotides not matched to a gene: 2. This CDR3 has 14 residues. The CDR3 sequence is CASRASGGDNEQFF. DNA for the CDR3: TGTGCCAGCAGGGCTAGCGGGGGGGACAATGAGCAGTTCTTC.

The chain links TRBV7-6 to TRBJ1-3; 9 bases are shared with TRBD1. The trim removed 4 bases at V and 2 bases at J, leaving 6 bases unmatched. The germline gives CDR1 SGHVS, CDR2 FNYEAQ. The CDR3 totals 16 residues. In DNA, the CDR3 is TGTGCCAGCAGCTCCCGGGACAGGGCGACTGGAAACACCATATATTTT. Its translation is CASSSRDRATGNTIYF.

The chain is built from TRBV7-2 and TRBJ1-6; 8 bases map to TRBD1. The germline gives CDR1 SGHTA, CDR2 FQGNSA. The V segment lost 4 bases and the J segment 10 bases; nucleotides outside the gene matches: 12. CDR3 length equals 16 residues. The CDR3 reads CASSSRTGRVSSPLHF. The CDR3 DNA reads TGTGCCAGCAGCTCACGGACAGGGAGGGTAAGCTCACCCCTCCACTTT. Full variable domain (rest looked up from reference TRBV7-2 and TRBJ1-6): GAGVSQSPSNKVTEKGKDVELRCDPISGHTALYWYRQSLGQGLEFLIYFQGNSAPDKSGLPSDRFSAERTGGSVSTLTIQRTQQEDSAVYLCASSSRTGRVSSPLHFGNGTRLTVT.

The chain uses TRBV10-3 and TRBJ1-3; D call uncertain. Germline V gene lookup returns CDR1 ENHRY and CDR2 SYGVKD. The germline V and J ends were trimmed by 3 bases and 4 bases, with 13 bases remaining between them. The CDR3 spans 15 residues. The CDR3 region is CAISEAAPGGNTIYF. The CDR3 region has the DNA TGTGCCATCAGTGAAGCGGCCCCTGGGGGAAACACCATATATTTT.

This chain connects TRBV4-1 to TRBJ1-3; the D is unclear. CDR1 MGHRA and CDR2 YSYEKL come from the germline V gene. V lost 2 bases to trimming and J lost 0 bases, with 11 bases between them. The CDR3 loop spans 16 amino acids. CDR3 sequence reads: CASSQSQAVSGNTIYF. In nucleotides, the CDR3 is TGCGCCAGCAGCCAAAGCCAGGCTGTCTCTGGAAACACCATATATTTT.

This chain connects TRBV5-1 to TRBJ1-1; D remains unclear. The V and J ends lost 7 bases and 0 bases respectively, with 10 bases between them. Germline CDR1 and CDR2: SGHRS and YFSETQ. This CDR3 region has 13 residues. The CDR3: CASGRTLNTEAFF. Here the CDR3 DNA reads TGCGCCAGCGGGAGGACTCTGAACACTGAAGCTTTCTTT.

The chain joins TRBV7-9 to TRBJ2-3, with 8 nucleotides matching TRBD2. This CDR3 has 19 residues. CDR1 and CDR2 from the germline V gene are SEHNR and FQNEAQ (reference sequence). Unmatched junction bases numbered 16, after V lost 0 bases and J lost 5 bases. Here the CDR3 DNA reads TGTGCCAGCAGCTTAGCGAGGGGTCTTCCGGGGGGGCCAGTAGATACGCAGTATTTT. It yields the protein CASSLARGLPGGPVDTQYF.

This clone has a single count. The chain is built from TRBV9 and TRBJ1-6, with D perhaps TRBD1 (5 bases). Germline values: CDR1 SGDLS, CDR2 YYNGEE. The CDR3 loop spans 14 amino acids. With 3 bases removed from V and 9 bases from J, the gap between germline ends came to 13 bases. Here the CDR3 reads CASSAGEGSSPLHF. CDR3 nucleotides: TGTGCCAGCAGCGCGGGGGAAGGGAGTTCACCCCTCCACTTT.

The chain carries TRBV30 and TRBJ1-3; D is ambiguous. V dropped 0 bases and J dropped 0 bases, with 9 bases sitting between them. Germline V CDR1 and CDR2: GTSNPN, SVGIG (reference sequence). The length of the CDR3 is 15 residues. CDR3 sequence: CAWSVGRSSGNTIYF. CDR3 DNA: TGTGCCTGGAGTGTAGGGAGGAGCTCTGGAAACACCATATATTTT.

The V and J genes are TRBV2 and TRBJ1-1; possible D gene TRBD1, 6 bases. CDR3 length equals 14 residues. Germline CDR1 SNHLY, CDR2 FYNNEI. The ends were cut back, 6 bases at V and 0 bases at J, with 11 bases in the middle. CDR3 region: CASSPTGMNTEAFF. The CDR3 DNA follows: TGTGCCAGCAGCCCGACAGGTATGAACACTGAAGCTTTCTTT. Looking up the rest from reference TRBV2 and TRBJ1-1 gives the full variable domain: EPEVTQTPSHQVTQMGQEVILRCVPISNHLYFYWYRQILGQKVEFLVSFYNNEISEKSEIFDDQFSVERPDGSNFTLKIRSTKLEDSAMYFCASSPTGMNTEAFFGQGTRLTVV.

The chain combines TRBV5-1 with TRBJ1-1; TRBD1 might be the D (5 bases). Germline lookup yields CDR1 SGHRS and CDR2 YFSETQ. The CDR3 covers 13 residues. V lost 5 bases to trimming and J lost 2 bases, with 10 bases between them. The CDR3 DNA follows: TGCGCCAGCAGTTTCGACAGCAACACTGAAGCTTTCTTT. Its translation: CASSFDSNTEAFF.

This rearrangement joins TRBV7-9 to TRBJ2-1; 7 bases match TRBD2. The germline CDR1 and CDR2 sequences are SEHNR and FQNEAQ (reference sequence). CDR3 length: 14 residues. With 2 bases clipped from V and 4 bases from J, the junction kept 2 bases outside the gene matches. CDR3 sequence (DNA): TGTGCCAGCAGCTTATCCGGGGGGTACAATGAGCAGTTCTTC. This codes for CASSLSGGYNEQFF.

The rearrangement joins TRBV7-2 to TRBJ1-2, with 10 nucleotides matching TRBD1. Per germline, CDR1 SGHTA and CDR2 FQGNSA. This CDR3 is built from 13 residues. V lost 5 bases to trimming and J lost 8 bases; unmatched junction nucleotides: 5. The CDR3 DNA is TGTGCCAGCAGCCTCGGGACAGGGGACGGCTACACCTTC. It codes for CASSLGTGDGYTF.

This clone was seen once. The chain links TRBV7-2 to TRBJ1-3; a possible D gene is TRBD1 (5 bases). The CDR3 has 15 residues. Trimming cost V 4 bases and J 4 bases, with 14 bases left between them. Germline V gene sequence: CDR1 SGHTA, CDR2 FQGNSA. The CDR3 DNA reads TGTGCCAGCAGCTACGCTTCGGGGGTCGGAAACACCATATATTTT. As protein: CASSYASGVGNTIYF.

The chain couples TRBV6-5 to TRBJ1-2, with D possibly being TRBD1 (6 bases). V lost 11 bases and J lost 8, with 27 bases in between. CDR1 and CDR2 from the germline V gene are MNHEY and SVGAGI. This CDR3 region has 15 residues. CDR3 protein: CASRLNEGGRAGYTF. The CDR3 DNA reads as TGTGCCTCACGCCTAAACGAAGGGGGACGGGCCGGCTACACCTTC.

V usage is TRBV27 and J usage is TRBJ2-7; D is perhaps TRBD2 (5 bases). The CDR3 runs to 16 residues. Looked up from germline, CDR1 is MNHEY and CDR2 is SMNVEV (reference sequence). V was trimmed by 6 bases and J by 0 bases, leaving 18 bases between them. The CDR3 is CASSPERVLRSYEQYF. The CDR3 nucleotides read TGTGCCAGCAGCCCCGAGAGGGTGCTGCGCTCCTACGAGCAGTACTTC.

The gene calls are TRBV15 and TRBJ1-4; no definite D call. Germline CDR1 reads LNHNV; CDR2 reads YYDKDF (reference sequence). Trimming removed 0 bases at V and 0 bases at J, with 8 bases between. The CDR3 runs 16 residues. The DNA of the CDR3 is TGTGCCACCAGCAGAGATACTCCTTCAACTAATGAAAAACTGTTTTTT. This encodes CATSRDTPSTNEKLFF.

The chain has TRBV7-8 and TRBJ1-5; 8 bases are a match to TRBD1. Germline V gene data show CDR1 as SGHVS and CDR2 as FQNEAQ. The length of the CDR3 is 15 residues. The V and J ends lost 2 bases and 7 bases, in that order; junction bases with no gene match: 7. The CDR3 region is CASSLRDRTDQPQHF. The CDR3 DNA follows: TGTGCCAGCAGCTTAAGGGACAGGACCGACCAGCCCCAGCATTTT.